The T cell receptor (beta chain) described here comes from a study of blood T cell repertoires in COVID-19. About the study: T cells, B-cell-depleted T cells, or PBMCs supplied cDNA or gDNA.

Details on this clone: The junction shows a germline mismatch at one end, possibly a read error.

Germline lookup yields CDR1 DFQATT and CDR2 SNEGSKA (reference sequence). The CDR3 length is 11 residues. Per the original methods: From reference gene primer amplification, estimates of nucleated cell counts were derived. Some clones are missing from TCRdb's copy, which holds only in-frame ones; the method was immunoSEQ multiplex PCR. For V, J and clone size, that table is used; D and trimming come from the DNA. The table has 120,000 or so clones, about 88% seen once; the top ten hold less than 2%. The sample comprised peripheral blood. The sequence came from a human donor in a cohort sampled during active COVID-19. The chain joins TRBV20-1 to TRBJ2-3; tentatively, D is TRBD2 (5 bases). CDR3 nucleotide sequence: TGCAGTGCCAGAGCGGCAGATACGCAGTATTTT. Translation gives CSARAADTQYF.